In this sample, the clone carrying this T cell receptor (beta chain) turned up once. Enrolled during active infection, Seattle patients were then followed longitudinally. Germline-derived CDR1 and CDR2 are SEHNR and FQNEAQ (reference sequence). CDR3 size: 12 residues. V was trimmed by 5 bases and J by 4 bases, leaving 8 bases between them. These data belong to a study of blood T cell repertoires in COVID-19. Study-level background: In each case, the material was cDNA or gDNA derived from T cells, B-cell-depleted T cells, or PBMCs.

This table comes from immunoSEQ multiplex PCR, and its TCRdb copy is limited to in-frame clones, with some not included. The sample records almost 200,000 clones, around 79% being singletons. The receptor was isolated from a woman between 40 and 50 years old with COVID-19, enrolled during active disease. The genes are TRBV7-9 and TRBJ2-5, with D possibly TRBD1 on 6 matching bases. The sample taken for sequencing was peripheral blood. The CDR3 reads CASSVTGETQYF. CDR3 nucleotides: TGTGCCAGCAGCGTGACAGGAGAGACCCAGTACTTC. The whole variable domain, remainder taken from reference TRBV7-9 and TRBJ2-5, is DTGVSQNPRHKITKRGQNVTFRCDPISEHNRLYWYRQTLGQGPEFLTYFQNEAQLEKSRLLSDRFSAERPKGSFSTLEIQRTEQGDSAMYLCASSVTGETQYFGPGTRLLVL.